These 8 T cell receptor beta chains were sequenced from one sample in a study of T cell changes during pregnancy in multiple sclerosis (dated by TCRdb to the late 2010s). Receptor amplification or capture employed the immunoSEQ multiplex PCR assay. TCRdb retrieved this table from immuneACCESS and kept in-frame rearrangements only. Not all clones are present; in checked studies, unresolved V genes account for under half, and no reason is known for the remainder. The table for this sample lists some 56,000 clones; roughly 90% of them were counted only once. The ten largest make up about 3% of the sample. Material: peripheral blood, obtained in the third trimester of pregnancy. Every receptor here comes from a female donor in good health, enrolled as a control in a pregnancy study.

This chain links TRBV28 with TRBJ2-3; 9 nucleotides line up with TRBD2. The CDR3 runs to 16 residues. Germline V gene lookup returns CDR1 MDHEN and CDR2 SYDVKM. V gave up 4 bases and J gave up 3 bases; unmatched junction bases: 8. In nucleotides, the CDR3 is TGTGCCAGCAGTTCCCCGACAGCGGGAGGAACAGATACGCAGTATTTT. Translated, it gives CASSSPTAGGTDTQYF.

V and J are TRBV7-8 and TRBJ1-3; 8 bases are shared with TRBD1. The junction had 7 bases not matched to a gene; V was cut back by 6 bases and J by 0 bases. CDR1 and CDR2 from the germline V gene are SGHVS and FQNEAQ. CDR3 length: 16 amino acids. The CDR3 here is CASRQTGQVSGNTIYF. The CDR3 nucleotides are TGTGCCAGCAGACAAACGGGACAGGTCTCTGGAAACACCATATATTTT. Combining the CDR3 with reference TRBV7-8 and TRBJ1-3 gives the whole variable domain GAGVSQSPRYKVAKRGQDVALRCDPISGHVSLFWYQQALGQGPEFLTYFQNEAQLDKSGLPSDRFFAERPEGSVSTLKIQRTQQEDSAVYLCASRQTGQVSGNTIYFGEGSWLTVV.

The chain combines TRBV7-3 with TRBJ2-1, with no clear D. Germline V gene sequence: CDR1 SGHTA, CDR2 FQGTGA. V was trimmed by 2 bases and J by 8 bases, leaving 10 bases between them. CDR3 size: 13 residues. The CDR3 sequence: CASSLRREDEQFF. CDR3 bases: TGTGCCAGCAGCTTACGACGTGAGGATGAGCAGTTCTTC.

The CDR3 sequence is CASSLRGQGGYGYTF. The CDR3 region has the DNA TGTGCCAGCAGCTTAAGGGGACAGGGGGGGTATGGCTACACCTTC. The V and J genes are TRBV11-3 and TRBJ1-2; 11 positions match TRBD1. Germline-derived CDR1 and CDR2 are SGHNT and YENEEA. Trimming cost V 2 bases and J 5 bases; bases outside gene matches: 4. This CDR3 has 15 amino acids.

The V call is TRBV7-7, the J call TRBJ2-3; 7 nucleotides agree with TRBD2. The CDR3 runs 16 residues. J was trimmed by 0 bases and V by 0 bases; bases with no gene match: 3. Germline V lookup: CDR1 SSHAT, CDR2 FNYEAQ (reference sequence). CDR3 sequence reads: CASSLAGGSSTDTQYF. Here the CDR3 DNA reads TGTGCCAGCAGCTTAGCGGGAGGGTCTAGCACAGATACGCAGTATTTT.

This clone showed up just once. The CDR3 region has the DNA TGCAGCGTTGGAGGGCCGGGAGGGGTCGCTACCGAAGCTTTCTTT. It translates to CSVGGPGGVATEAFF. The V call is TRBV29-1, the J call TRBJ1-1, with a possible D match to TRBD1 (5 bases). The CDR3 is 15 amino acids. V was trimmed by 4 bases and J by 8 bases, leaving 23 bases between them. Germline V gene lookup returns CDR1 SQVTM and CDR2 ANQGSEA.

The chain links TRBV2 to TRBJ1-2; possibly TRBD1 for D (6 bases). CDR3 size: 13 residues. Germline CDR1 reads SNHLY; CDR2 reads FYNNEI. Trimming took 5 bases from V and 8 from J, leaving 15 bases between them. In DNA form, the CDR3 reads TGTGCCAGCAGTTCCGACAGGAATTACGGCTACACCTTC. Translating gives CASSSDRNYGYTF.

This chain uses TRBV7-2 with TRBJ2-1, with TRBD2 matching 7 bases. Germline lookup yields CDR1 SGHTA and CDR2 FQGNSA. V gave up 0 bases and J gave up 0 bases; unmatched junction bases: 8. There are 18 residues in the CDR3. The CDR3 sequence: CASSLALTSAPSYNEQFF. CDR3 coding DNA: TGTGCCAGCAGCTTAGCTCTCACTAGCGCCCCCTCCTACAATGAGCAGTTCTTC. The whole variable domain, filled in from reference TRBV7-2 and TRBJ2-1, reads GAGVSQSPSNKVTEKGKDVELRCDPISGHTALYWYRQSLGQGLEFLIYFQGNSAPDKSGLPSDRFSAERTGGSVSTLTIQRTQQEDSAVYLCASSLALTSAPSYNEQFFGPGTRLTVL.